A single sample is the source of the 32 T cell receptor beta chains below, sequenced in a study of blood T cell repertoires in COVID-19. The assay was immunoSEQ multiplex PCR, and TCRdb's table has in-frame clones only and misses some. The table records about 230,000 clones, approximately 89% of them present only once. The sequencing sample was made of PBMCs or T cells enriched from blood (not recorded which). Receptors were obtained from a woman in her forties with acute COVID-19.

The genes are TRBV9 and TRBJ1-2; D possibly corresponds to TRBD1 (6 bases). The germline V gene encodes CDR1 SGDLS and CDR2 YYNGEE. This CDR3 contains 14 residues. V was shortened by 1 base and J by 5 bases, with 12 bases between the two germline ends. The chain's CDR3 is CASSVRATGYGYTF. The CDR3 coding sequence is TGTGCCAGCAGCGTACGGGCTACAGGGTATGGCTACACCTTC.

The chain joins TRBV2 to TRBJ2-1; D perhaps matches TRBD1 (6 bases). Between the trimmed V and J ends, which lost 8 bases and 16 bases, there was a span of 18 bases. CDR1 SNHLY and CDR2 FYNNEI come from the germline V gene. CDR3 length: 11 residues. CDR3 amino acids: CASSQGEVFFF. As DNA, the CDR3 is TGTGCCAGCTCACAGGGTGAGGTCTTCTTCTTC.

This clone was seen once. V gene TRBV11-2 combines with J gene TRBJ2-1, with 11 bases aligning to TRBD1. Unmatched junction bases numbered 4, after V lost 5 bases and J lost 7 bases. The CDR3 is 14 residues long. CDR1 and CDR2 (germline): SGHAT, FQNNGV. CDR3 nucleotide sequence: TGTGCCAGCAGCACGGACAGGGGGCTGAATGAGCAGTTCTTC. Translated, it gives CASSTDRGLNEQFF.

The rearrangement joins TRBV9 to TRBJ1-2; 9 positions match TRBD1. The V gene end was trimmed by 2 bases and the J gene end by 4 bases; junction bases not matched to a gene: 3. CDR1 is SGDLS and CDR2 is YYNGEE in the germline V gene. This CDR3 has 14 amino acids. This CDR3 reads CASSVTGQGYGYTF. The CDR3 region has the DNA TGTGCCAGCAGCGTGACGGGACAGGGCTATGGCTACACCTTC. Full variable domain (missing parts from reference TRBV9 and TRBJ1-2): DSGVTQTPKHLITATGQRVTLRCSPRSGDLSVYWYQQSLDQGLQFLIQYYNGEERAKGNILERFSAQQFPDLHSELNLSSLELGDSALYFCASSVTGQGYGYTFGSGTRLTVV.

J is TRBJ1-2 and V is TRBV27, with TRBD1 identical over 8 bases. The J segment lost 8 bases and the V segment lost 5 bases, leaving 4 bases of the junction unmatched. CDR1 is MNHEY, CDR2 SMNVEV, per germline (reference sequence). This CDR3 contains 12 residues. The CDR3 reads CASSPGQEGYTF. Written as DNA, the CDR3 is TGTGCCAGCAGTCCGGGACAGGAAGGCTACACCTTC.

The V call is TRBV6-5, the J call TRBJ2-2, with D maybe TRBD1 (6 bases). There are 15 residues in the CDR3. The V end lost 0 bases, the J end lost 4 bases, and 9 bases lay between the germline ends. Looked up from germline, CDR1 is MNHEY and CDR2 is SVGAGI. The CDR3, as DNA: TGTGCCAGCAGTTACTCAGTGACAGGCACCGGGGAGCTGTTTTTT. Protein sequence: CASSYSVTGTGELFF.

The chain uses TRBV14 and TRBJ1-3; D unclear. The germline V gene encodes CDR1 SGHDN and CDR2 FVKESK. The CDR3 totals 14 residues. Trimming removed 0 bases from V and 7 bases from J, with 10 bases in between. Here the CDR3 DNA reads TGTGCCAGCAGCCAAGATACCGGGAGGAACACCATATATTTT. Translating gives CASSQDTGRNTIYF.

This clone was seen a handful of times. The chain uses TRBV25-1 and TRBJ1-2; the match to TRBD1 covers 8 bases. After removal of 9 bases from V and 2 bases from J, the junction contained 11 bases not matched to a gene. Germline CDR1 and CDR2: MGHDK and SYGVNS. The CDR3 extends over 15 amino acids. In DNA form, the CDR3 reads TGTGCCAGTGACATAGACAGGGGAGAGAACTATGGCTACACCTTC. Amino acid sequence: CASDIDRGENYGYTF.

The CDR3 nucleotides are TGCAGCGCTGCTAGGGGGACAGCGAACACTGAAGCTTTCTTT. As protein: CSAARGTANTEAFF. V usage is TRBV29-1 and J usage is TRBJ1-1; 7 bases match TRBD1. Germline values: CDR1 SQVTM, CDR2 ANQGSEA. The CDR3 loop spans 14 amino acids. With V trimmed by 7 bases and J by 1 base, 9 bases remained unmatched.

This clone was observed a single time. The chain carries TRBV18 and TRBJ1-2; D is possibly TRBD1 (6 bases). V lost 3 bases to trimming and J lost 4 bases, with 15 bases between them. Germline assignment: CDR1 KGHSH and CDR2 LQKENI. The length of the CDR3 is 15 residues. In DNA, the CDR3 is TGTGCCAGCTCACCCGGGACACCGGACCCCTATGGCTACACCTTC. It encodes CASSPGTPDPYGYTF. Together with reference TRBV18 and TRBJ1-2, the CDR3 gives the full variable domain: NAGVMQNPRHLVRRRGQEARLRCSPMKGHSHVYWYRQLPEEGLKFMVYLQKENIIDESGMPKERFSAEFPKEGPSILRIQQVVRGDSAAYFCASSPGTPDPYGYTFGSGTRLTVV.

This chain links TRBV18 with TRBJ2-2; D is unresolved. CDR1 KGHSH and CDR2 LQKENI come from the germline V gene. This CDR3 contains 13 residues. The V and J ends lost 2 bases and 9 bases respectively, with 10 bases between them. CDR3 coding DNA: TGTGCCAGCTCACCATATCAGTTCAGGGAGCTGTTTTTT. This translates into CASSPYQFRELFF. The whole variable domain, remainder taken from reference TRBV18 and TRBJ2-2, is NAGVMQNPRHLVRRRGQEARLRCSPMKGHSHVYWYRQLPEEGLKFMVYLQKENIIDESGMPKERFSAEFPKEGPSILRIQQVVRGDSAAYFCASSPYQFRELFFGEGSRLTVL.

About this clone itself: A junction boundary mismatches the germline segment, possibly from a read error. The chain carries TRBV5-1 and TRBJ1-4, with D perhaps TRBD1 (6 bases). The CDR3 consists of 14 residues. Germline assignment: CDR1 SGHRS and CDR2 YFSETQ. In DNA form, the CDR3 reads TGCGCGAGCAAAGGGCGGGGGCGCGATGAAAAACTGTTTTTT. This encodes CASKGRGRDEKLFF.

V usage is TRBV5-4 and J usage is TRBJ2-3; the match to TRBD2 covers 12 bases. Germline trimming cut 4 bases from V and 5 bases from J; bases unmatched to any gene: 5. The CDR3 is 15 amino acids. CDR1 and CDR2 (germline): SGHNT, YYREEE (reference sequence). CDR3 region: CASSRTSGMGDTQYF. The CDR3, as DNA: TGTGCCAGCAGCCGGACTAGCGGGATGGGAGATACGCAGTATTTT.

CDR3 region: CASRHRTGEQYV. CDR3 in DNA: TGTGCCAGCAGGCACAGGACGGGCGAGCAGTACGTC. The genes are TRBV6-5 and TRBJ2-7; the D gene is possibly TRBD1 (5 bases). Trimming left V 6 bases short and J 6 bases short, with 12 bases between. The CDR3 length is 12 residues. Germline lookup yields CDR1 MNHEY and CDR2 SVGAGI.

This clone was seen ten or more times. The J gene is TRBJ1-1, the V gene TRBV13; D is ambiguous. This CDR3 region has 14 residues. Germline CDR1 PRHDT, CDR2 FYEKMQ (reference sequence). The V and J ends lost 4 bases and 3 bases respectively, with 12 bases between them. CDR3 loop: CASSWEDGDTEAFF. The CDR3 nucleotides are TGTGCCAGCAGCTGGGAGGATGGGGACACTGAAGCTTTCTTT. The full variable domain, in which reference TRBV13 and TRBJ1-1 provide the parts outside the CDR3, is AAGVIQSPRHLIKEKRETATLKCYPIPRHDTVYWYQQGPGQDPQFLISFYEKMQSDKGSIPDRFSAQQFSDYHSELNMSSLELGDSALYFCASSWEDGDTEAFFGQGTRLTVV.

The chain joins TRBV19 to TRBJ2-5; D is uncertain. The V gene's germline CDR1 is LNHDA and CDR2 SQIVND (reference sequence). The CDR3 has 13 amino acids. V was cut by 6 bases and J by 4 bases, with 12 bases left in between. In DNA, the CDR3 is TGTGCCAGTAGCAGGTCCCCCGCAGAGACCCAGTACTTC. The encoded protein is CASSRSPAETQYF.

V gene TRBV29-1 combines with J gene TRBJ2-7; maybe TRBD2 (6 bases). Germline assignment: CDR1 SQVTM and CDR2 ANQGSEA. Trimming left V 3 bases short and J 6 bases short, with 9 bases between. This CDR3 comprises 11 residues. CDR3 amino acids: CSVDGGAEQYF. In nucleotides, the CDR3 is TGCAGCGTTGATGGAGGGGCCGAGCAGTACTTC.

A single count supports this clone. The V call is TRBV5-1, the J call TRBJ2-7; possible D gene TRBD2, 7 bases. Trimming took 0 bases from V and 2 from J, leaving 15 bases between them. The CDR3 runs to 16 residues. The germline V gene has CDR1 SGHRS and CDR2 YFSETQ. The CDR3 coding sequence is TGCGCCAGCAGCTTGGAGGGGGGGCAGGCCCCCTACGAGCAGTACTTC. Translation gives CASSLEGGQAPYEQYF.

The gene calls are TRBV5-1 and TRBJ2-1, with D tentatively TRBD2 (6 bases). This CDR3 is 15 amino acids long. Trimming left V 4 bases short and J 1 base short, with 12 bases between. Germline CDR1 and CDR2: SGHRS and YFSETQ. CDR3 loop: CASSLSGGSYNEQFF. The CDR3 coding sequence is TGCGCCAGCAGCCTTAGCGGAGGGTCCTACAATGAGCAGTTCTTC.

The chain recombines TRBV7-9 with TRBJ1-1; D is possibly TRBD1 (5 bases). CDR3 size: 15 residues. Trimming took off 7 bases at V and 0 bases at J, with 15 bases between the two ends. Germline assignment: CDR1 SEHNR and CDR2 FQNEAQ (reference sequence). CDR3 region: CASTRTQGLNTEAFF. In nucleotides, the CDR3 is TGTGCCAGCACCCGGACCCAGGGCTTGAACACTGAAGCTTTCTTT.

J is TRBJ2-7 and V is TRBV21-1; the table's D call, TRBD1, was not checked against the DNA. TRBV21-1 is assigned pseudogene status. The CDR3 loop spans 16 amino acids. The CDR3 DNA sequence: TGTGCCAGCACCCATCGGGACAGTCCTCCCACCCACGAGCAGTACTTC. Translation: CASTHRDSPPTHEQYF.

CDR3 amino acids: CASRSRTGADEQFF. CDR3 sequence (DNA): TGTGCCAGCAGATCCCGGACAGGGGCCGATGAGCAGTTCTTC. V and J are TRBV6-6 and TRBJ2-1; 9 positions agree with TRBD1. This CDR3 spans 14 amino acids. After removal of 6 bases from V and 8 bases from J, the junction contained 8 bases not matched to a gene. The germline gives CDR1 MNHNY, CDR2 SVGAGI (reference sequence).

V and J are TRBV18 and TRBJ2-2; 8 bases map to TRBD2. Germline CDR1 reads KGHSH; CDR2 reads LQKENI. The CDR3 totals 18 residues. The ends lost 1 base at V and 0 bases at J; junction bases unmatched: 7. The CDR3 reads CASSPLSGDLTNTGELFF. DNA for the CDR3: TGTGCCAGCTCACCACTTAGCGGGGACCTGACGAACACCGGGGAGCTGTTTTTT. Full variable domain (outside the CDR3, taken from reference TRBV18 and TRBJ2-2): NAGVMQNPRHLVRRRGQEARLRCSPMKGHSHVYWYRQLPEEGLKFMVYLQKENIIDESGMPKERFSAEFPKEGPSILRIQQVVRGDSAAYFCASSPLSGDLTNTGELFFGEGSRLTVL.

This clone was observed once. This chain uses TRBV5-1 with TRBJ2-3; D is possibly TRBD2 (5 bases). Germline V gives CDR1 SGHRS, CDR2 YFSETQ. Trimming removed 3 bases at V and 1 base at J, with 9 bases between. This CDR3 contains 14 residues. The CDR3 is CASSWGDGTDTQYF. The CDR3 nucleotides read TGCGCCAGCAGCTGGGGAGATGGCACAGATACGCAGTATTTT.

V gene TRBV19 combines with J gene TRBJ2-1, with TRBD2 as a possible D gene (5 bases). The V end lost 9 bases, the J end lost 6 bases, and 9 bases lay between the germline ends. The CDR3 extends over 11 amino acids. The V gene's germline CDR1 is LNHDA and CDR2 SQIVND (reference sequence). The CDR3 loop reads CASRTLNEQFF. The CDR3 region has the DNA TGTGCCAGCCGGACTCTCAATGAGCAGTTCTTC.

V is TRBV24-1 and J is TRBJ1-2, with D perhaps TRBD1 (6 bases). V was shortened by 3 bases and J by 7 bases, with 20 bases between the two germline ends. The CDR3 is 16 residues long. Germline loops: CDR1 KGHDR, CDR2 SFDVKD. CDR3 sequence (DNA): TGTGCCACCAGTGATCGGAATAAGGCGGGGGGCCGTGGCTACACCTTC. Translated: CATSDRNKAGGRGYTF.

Worth noting for this clone: This sample includes further DNA sequences coding for the same CDR3. This chain uses TRBV18 with TRBJ2-4, with TRBD2 identical over 10 bases. The germline CDR1 and CDR2 sequences are KGHSH and LQKENI. CDR3 length: 16 amino acids. Germline trimming cut 3 bases from V and 0 bases from J; bases unmatched to any gene: 2. CDR3 in amino acids: CASSPLAGGAKNIQYF. In DNA, the CDR3 is TGTGCCAGCTCACCCTTAGCGGGAGGAGCCAAAAACATTCAGTACTTC.

J is TRBJ1-1 and V is TRBV6-2 or TRBV6-3; 9 bases line up with TRBD1. From germline, CDR1 is MNHEY and CDR2 SVGEGT. This CDR3 has 16 amino acids. V shed 2 bases and J 2 bases; nucleotides not matched to a gene: 6. The DNA for the CDR3 is TGTGCCAGCAGTTACGAAAGACAGGGGGGTAACACTGAAGCTTTCTTT. The encoded protein is CASSYERQGGNTEAFF.

CDR3 in amino acids: CATSDFREPGELFF. The CDR3 nucleotides are TGTGCCACCAGTGATTTTCGGGAGCCCGGGGAGCTGTTTTTT. The chain links TRBV24-1 to TRBJ2-2, with D possibly matching TRBD2 (6 bases). The CDR3 is made up of 14 amino acids. Germline loops: CDR1 KGHDR, CDR2 SFDVKD. Trimming cost V 1 base and J 6 bases, with 8 bases left between them.

The rearrangement uses TRBV7-8 and TRBJ2-7; 8 bases match TRBD2. The germline gives CDR1 SGHVS, CDR2 FQNEAQ. V trimming: 2 bases; J trimming: 0 bases; junction bases outside the gene matches: 3. The CDR3 extends over 15 amino acids. CDR3 DNA: TGTGCCAGCAGCTTACGGGAGGGCAGCTCCTACGAGCAGTACGTC. This translates into CASSLREGSSYEQYV.

The rearrangement links TRBV27 to TRBJ1-6; D uncertain. The CDR3 covers 15 residues. Trimming removed 6 bases at V and 11 bases at J, with 20 bases between. Germline V lookup: CDR1 MNHEY, CDR2 SMNVEV (reference sequence). Written as DNA, the CDR3 is TGTGCCAGCAGCCCCGTCGTGGGAGGGTCGGCACCCCTCCACTTT. This translates into CASSPVVGGSAPLHF.

The genes are TRBV10-1 and TRBJ1-1, with 9 bases lining up with TRBD1. Germline CDR1 is WNHNN and CDR2 is SYGVQD (reference sequence). The CDR3 has 12 amino acids. Trimming took 0 bases from V and 10 from J; bases not matched to a gene: 0. The CDR3 loop reads CASSESDRGAFF. DNA for the CDR3: TGCGCCAGCAGTGAGTCGGACAGGGGAGCTTTCTTT.